The 21 T cell receptor beta chains in this list originate from one sample, sequenced in a study of post-analysis software for immune sequencing data (dated by TCRdb to 2015 to 2017). Findings and caveats that apply to the study as a whole: About five TRBV segments, including TRBV5-6, TRBV5-1 and TRBV20-1, were significantly more frequent in patients than controls.

Their cognate antigens are unknown. The method behind the library was PCR. TCRdb lists the instrument as Illumina HiSeq 2500. Unique molecular identifiers were incorporated into TCR beta cDNA libraries to reduce PCR and sequencing biases. TCRdb ran its own pipeline on the public reads, namely fastp trimming at Q25 and MiXCR clone calling, and kept in-frame beta chains. Identical CDR3 protein sequences are pooled into one entry, listed with their most common genes and DNA. The sample yields roughly 200,000 distinct CDR3 sequences; 25% to 35% were counted once. The biggest ten clones account for around 3.7% of the sample. Input material: blood. These receptor sequences come from a girl under 18 with multiple sclerosis.

This clonotype was counted many times. The rearrangement joins TRBV7-2 to TRBJ1-6; D gene uncertain. There are 18 residues in the CDR3. V lost 2 bases to trimming and J lost 0 bases, with 14 bases between them. CDR1 SGHTA and CDR2 FQGNSA come from the germline V gene. The CDR3 spells CASSLKPPWSSYNSPLHF. The CDR3, as DNA: TGTGCCAGCAGCTTAAAGCCTCCCTGGAGCTCCTATAATTCACCCCTCCACTTT.

The CDR3 DNA follows: TGTGCCAGCAGCTTAGGGACAGGGAAAAATCAGCCCCAGCATTTT. It yields the protein CASSLGTGKNQPQHF. V usage is TRBV7-9 and J usage is TRBJ1-5; 8 bases map to TRBD1. The CDR3 totals 15 residues. The germline V gene has CDR1 SEHNR and CDR2 FQNEAQ (reference sequence). J gave up 4 bases and V 1 base, and 3 bases lay outside the gene matches.

The chain combines TRBV29-1 with TRBJ2-7; maybe TRBD2 (5 bases). CDR1 is SQVTM, CDR2 ANQGSEA, per germline. This CDR3 is built from 13 residues. The V end lost 6 bases, the J end lost 0 bases, and 12 bases lay between the germline ends. The CDR3 here is CSVVPGSSYEQYF. The CDR3 bases are TGCAGCGTCGTCCCGGGGAGCTCCTACGAGCAGTACTTC.

The sample holds many counts of this clonotype. V is TRBV7-2 and J is TRBJ2-6, with D uncertain. This CDR3 spans 16 amino acids. The V end was cut by 3 bases, the J end by 4 bases, with 13 bases between. CDR1 and CDR2 from the germline V gene are SGHTA and FQGNSA. This chain's CDR3 is CASSLRRISGANVLTF. The CDR3 region has the DNA TGTGCCAGCAGCTTGAGGCGTATCTCGGGGGCCAACGTCCTGACTTTC.

This clonotype showed up just a few times. This chain joins TRBV5-1 and TRBJ1-1, with 7 bases aligning to TRBD1. The germline CDR1 and CDR2 sequences are SGHRS and YFSETQ. This CDR3 has 16 residues. Germline trimming cut 0 bases from V and 0 bases from J; bases unmatched to any gene: 5. CDR3 nucleotides: TGCGCCAGCAGCTTGGTAAGGGACAGCCTGAACACTGAAGCTTTCTTT. Its protein product is CASSLVRDSLNTEAFF.

The chain links TRBV2 to TRBJ2-3, with D perhaps TRBD2 (6 bases). The CDR3 consists of 16 residues. Germline CDR1 and CDR2: SNHLY and FYNNEI. The ends were cut back, 5 bases at V and 6 bases at J, with 21 bases in the middle. CDR3 DNA: TGTGCCAGCAGTTTCGGGAGTGGGCCCACCTGGGATACGCAGTATTTT. This sequence encodes CASSFGSGPTWDTQYF.

The chain employs TRBV29-1 and TRBJ1-5; TRBD1 matches at 7 bases. Germline V gene sequence: CDR1 SQVTM, CDR2 ANQGSEA. This CDR3 comprises 15 residues. V lost 6 bases to trimming and J lost 2 bases; unmatched junction nucleotides: 10. The CDR3 spells CSVGDRPNGNQPQHF. CDR3 nucleotide sequence: TGCAGCGTGGGGGACAGACCAAATGGCAATCAGCCCCAGCATTTT.

The chain links TRBV5-1 to TRBJ2-1; 9 bases agree with TRBD1. The trim removed 4 bases at V and 7 bases at J, leaving 6 bases unmatched. This CDR3 comprises 14 residues. Germline V lookup: CDR1 SGHRS, CDR2 YFSETQ. The CDR3 is CASSPGQGVNEQFF. In DNA, the CDR3 is TGCGCCAGCAGCCCGGGACAGGGTGTGAATGAGCAGTTCTTC.

This clonotype occurred a few times. This chain uses TRBV28 with TRBJ2-7; tentative D call: TRBD1 (6 bases). Trimming stripped 2 bases from V and 0 bases from J, with 17 bases between. The CDR3 covers 17 residues. CDR1 and CDR2 from the germline V gene are MDHEN and SYDVKM. CDR3: CASSLEGGQLISYEQYF. The CDR3 region has the DNA TGTGCCAGCAGTTTAGAGGGCGGACAGTTGATCTCCTACGAGCAGTACTTC.

To note about this clonotype: The CDR3 end shows no conserved phenylalanine or tryptophan, and so a read error is likely. The DNA is left out, because the CDR3 cannot be placed on it with certainty; the CDR3 is given as TCRdb lists it. The chain joins TRBV29-1 to TRBJ2-5; the table's D call, TRBD1, was not checked against the DNA. Germline values: CDR1 SQVTM, CDR2 ANQGSEA. The CDR3 is 13 residues long, ends included. CDR3 sequence: CSVGAVDGYTFGS.

This clonotype was counted many times. The DNA for the CDR3 is TGTGCCAGCAACGTCGGGACGCAAGGAGGTTCACCCCTCCACTTT. Protein product: CASNVGTQGGSPLHF. The chain joins TRBV12-3 or TRBV12-4 to TRBJ1-6; perhaps TRBD1 as D (5 bases). CDR3 length: 15 residues. Deletions cut 7 bases from V and 9 bases from J, with 19 bases between.

This clonotype came up many times. J is TRBJ2-1 and V is TRBV29-1; TRBD2 agrees at 13 bases. Germline trimming cut 4 bases from V and 5 bases from J; bases unmatched to any gene: 8. This CDR3 spans 16 amino acids. Germline-derived CDR1 and CDR2 are SQVTM and ANQGSEA. The CDR3 spells CSVVSGLAGHHNEQFF. The DNA of the CDR3 is TGCAGCGTTGTTTCGGGACTAGCGGGGCATCACAATGAGCAGTTCTTC.

The V and J genes are TRBV6-6 and TRBJ2-3, with D possibly TRBD1 on 5 matching bases. Germline CDR1 is MNHNY and CDR2 is SVGAGI (reference sequence). V lost 5 bases and J lost 0, with 15 bases in between. The CDR3 consists of 16 residues. The CDR3 sequence is CASSTLGAPSTDTQYF. DNA of the CDR3: TGTGCCAGCAGTACCCTTGGGGCACCTAGCACAGATACGCAGTATTTT.

The chain combines TRBV7-2 with TRBJ2-7, with 13 bases that match TRBD2. There are 12 residues in the CDR3. Trimming removed 5 bases from V and 12 bases from J; junction bases left unmatched: 4. Germline V gene lookup returns CDR1 SGHTA and CDR2 FQGNSA. Written as DNA, the CDR3 is TGTGCCAGCAGCAGACTAGCGGGAGGTTGGTACTTC. Its translation: CASSRLAGGWYF.

There are many counts of this clonotype. This chain uses TRBV5-1 with TRBJ2-1, with 10 positions matching TRBD2. The V and J ends lost 1 base and 7 bases, in that order; junction bases with no gene match: 2. The CDR3 covers 14 residues. Per the germline V gene, CDR1 is SGHRS and CDR2 is YFSETQ. The CDR3 nucleotides read TGCGCCAGCAGCTTGCTAGCGGGAGTTAATGAGCAGTTCTTC. Translating gives CASSLLAGVNEQFF.

About this clonotype itself: A much larger clone lies a single base off, so this may be a read error. This sequence joins TRBV20-1 and TRBJ2-1, with D possibly TRBD2 on 6 matching bases. The V gene's germline CDR1 is DFQATT and CDR2 SNEGSKA (reference sequence). The CDR3 length is 14 residues. Trimming pared 6 bases from V and 5 bases from J, leaving 17 bases between. This chain's CDR3 is CSARSGPTHNEQFF. The CDR3 DNA reads as TGCAGTGCCCGCAGCGGGCCTACCCACAATGAGCAGTTCTTC.

This clonotype was seen many times. CDR3 region: CASSLGSGAGGPHEQFF. CDR3 coding DNA: TGCGCCAGCAGCTTGGGGTCCGGAGCGGGGGGGCCGCATGAGCAGTTCTTC. The chain uses TRBV5-1 and TRBJ2-1; 10 bases align to TRBD2. From germline, CDR1 is SGHRS and CDR2 YFSETQ. This CDR3 contains 17 residues. J was trimmed by 8 bases and V by 0 bases; bases with no gene match: 11.

Remarks on this clonotype: A much larger clone lies a single base off, so this may be a read error. The gene calls are TRBV20-1 and TRBJ2-5; D uncertain. The last part of the DNA fits TRBJ2-1 better; the J call may be wrong. Germline lookup yields CDR1 DFQATT and CDR2 SNEGSKA (reference sequence). CDR3 length equals 12 residues. DNA of the CDR3: TGCAGTGTCCCGGAGTTCCAAGAGACCCAGTTCTTC. Its protein is CSVPEFQETQFF.

This clonotype was seen ten or more times. The J gene is TRBJ1-2, the V gene TRBV20-1; 11 nucleotides match TRBD1. The CDR3 has 14 residues. With V trimmed by 5 bases and J by 4 bases, 6 bases remained unmatched. CDR1 is DFQATT, CDR2 SNEGSKA, per germline (reference sequence). CDR3 in amino acids: CSAPWGTGGYGYTF. CDR3 bases: TGCAGTGCTCCCTGGGGGACAGGGGGCTATGGCTACACCTTC.

V is TRBV2 and J is TRBJ2-1, with 7 positions matching TRBD1. The CDR3 contains 16 residues. The germline gives CDR1 SNHLY, CDR2 FYNNEI. The V segment lost 2 bases and the J segment 6 bases; nucleotides outside the gene matches: 10. In DNA form, the CDR3 reads TGTGCCAGCAGTGAAAAAGGCAGGGGGTTTGGCAATGAGCAGTTCTTC. Protein: CASSEKGRGFGNEQFF.

V is TRBV10-2 and J is TRBJ1-2; D unresolved. V was shortened by 7 bases and J by 4 bases, with 19 bases between the two germline ends. Germline values: CDR1 WSHSY, CDR2 SAAADI. This CDR3 spans 15 amino acids. The CDR3 sequence is CASTDAEGGLYGYTF. The CDR3, as DNA: TGCGCCAGCACGGACGCGGAAGGTGGTCTCTATGGCTACACCTTC.